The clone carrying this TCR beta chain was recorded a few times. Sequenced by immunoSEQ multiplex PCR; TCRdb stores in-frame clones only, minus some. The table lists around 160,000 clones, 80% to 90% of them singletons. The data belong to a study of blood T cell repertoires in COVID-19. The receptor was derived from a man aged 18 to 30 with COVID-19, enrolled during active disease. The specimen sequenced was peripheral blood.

The CDR3, as DNA: TGTGCCTGTAAGAGATCTAGCGGGCATTACAATGAGCAGTTCTTC. Its protein product is CACKRSSGHYNEQFF. The rearrangement uses TRBV4-2 and TRBJ2-1; TRBD2 agrees at 8 bases. Germline V lookup: CDR1 LGHNA, CDR2 YNFKEQ. The trim removed 11 bases at V and 4 bases at J, leaving 13 bases unmatched. This CDR3 contains 15 residues.